This TCR beta chain stems from a study of blood T cells in healthy people across ages. Study-level findings and limits: Higher diversity, along with more naive CD4+ cells, distinguished long-lived donors from aged donors. A conclusive naive versus antigen-experienced comparison was prevented by the unsorted PBMCs. Possibly, changes in expanded clonotypes were confounded because donor CMV status was unknown. A roughly linear fall in TCR beta diversity per million T cells was seen with increasing age.

A remark on this clonotype: What it binds is not known.

Using a J-beta primer mix together with a sample-barcoded 5' primer, a second PCR was run for about 7 to 12 cycles. TCRdb reprocessed the 5' RACE reads with MiXCR, giving one entry per CDR3 protein. The sample lists approximately 320,000 distinct CDR3 sequences; 27% were seen once. V gave up 7 bases and J gave up 0 bases; unmatched junction bases: 8. Germline CDR1 reads DFQATT; CDR2 reads SNEGSKA (reference sequence). This CDR3 has 15 amino acids. The source is a woman aged 70-85 years in good health. Sequencing was done on a sample of blood. The rearrangement joins TRBV20-1 to TRBJ2-1; TRBD2 matches at 8 bases. For the CDR3, the DNA is TGCAGTGGGGGAAGCGGGAGCCCCTCCTACAATGAGCAGTTCTTC. It specifies CSGGSGSPSYNEQFF.